This TCR beta chain was documented in a study of cytomegalovirus exposure and HLA in healthy donors (dated 2017 in TCRdb). Broadly, across the study: In an earlier analysis of under 600 of the donors, about 260 Gb of sequence data and 100 million or so unique TCR beta sequences from roughly 180 million T cells were reported. An early release covering roughly 640 HLA-typed donors comprised 250 to 350 gigabases of sequencing data and about 90 million unique TCR sequences. Of the approximately 400 genotyped donors, about 80% fell in the genetic ancestry cluster associated with self-reported Caucasian donors. The study aimed to test whether cataloging public T cell receptors could reveal signatures of past pathogen exposure. The study used immunosequencing to profile the T cell repertoires of 600 to 850 subjects and linked those repertoires to cytomegalovirus serostatus. Besides the first cohort of 666 subjects, a separate validation cohort made up of 120 or so different subjects was used. To predict cytomegalovirus infection status, the study brought together high-throughput TCR immunosequencing, statistical association of individual TCRs with disease status, and machine learning. A later analysis re-examined previously published TCR beta repertoires from several hundred donors and added high-resolution HLA genotyping to investigate patterns of TCR occurrence. Rather than using new phenotypic data, the later analysis identified candidate immune exposures from TCR beta sequences and from how often those sequences occurred across donors. An earlier analysis of fewer than 750 of the donors used high-throughput TCR beta sequencing to judge whether each TCR beta V gene segment behaved as functional or pseudogenic. Alongside the repertoire data, information on donor age, sex, ethnicity and CMV serostatus was compiled. A later genetic analysis used genome-wide SNP genotypes for about 60% of the roughly 670 donors, treating that subset as a discovery cohort. All discovery cohort repertoires had been generated using a single sequencing platform. Both class I and class II loci were covered by HLA typing, at four-digit resolution. The number of donors typed differed by locus, with roughly 620-630 for A, B, C, DRB1 and DQB1, around 500 for DQA1, 600 to 610 for DPA1, and some 440 for DPB1. Roughly 5 DR-DQ haplotypes were handled as single units for association and clustering, since linkage in the cohort was strong. On average, 235,054 unique TCR beta nucleotide sequences were sequenced per donor among roughly 430 genotyped donors of the cohort, with roughly 18% of those sequences being non-productive. The study at large found these results: In a later analysis, HLA-associated TCR beta chains showed more clonal expansion and lower generation probabilities than non-associated chains that were equally common. Specific HLA alleles were associated with 15,000 to 20,000 TCR beta sequences at a false discovery rate of 0.05 in a later analysis. Some IMGT-functional V segments, including TRBV6-2 and TRBV6-3, could not be told apart with the 87-base-pair reads, so those segments were excluded. The sequencing pipeline was judged likely to have produced a cluster of highly shared sequence variants as a technical artifact. Most TCR sequences were seen in very few donors, while some public TCRs were found in many individuals. Compared with the approximately 670-donor mean, donors in an Asian-associated ancestry cluster had fewer N-insertions in productive TCRs, according to a later genetic analysis. The earlier analysis of 587 of the donors excluded around 17 rarely observed V segments, including chromosome 9 orphons, because counts were too low. For the cohort, immune exposure information was limited to CMV serostatus. Three of the identified cytomegalovirus-associated TCR beta chains were confirmed in vitro to be specific for cytomegalovirus antigens. A total of roughly 160 TCR beta chains were listed by the study as associated with cytomegalovirus. When HLA alleles, especially DR and DQ, strongly co-occurred, TCR associations were difficult to assign to individual alleles. According to a later analysis, most CMV-associated TCR beta chains appeared to be HLA-restricted, and the HLA associations seemed to be driven largely by CMV exposure. Because HLA typing was unavailable for some donors at each locus, only the typed subset was used in association tests. Several of the top co-occurrence clusters appeared to be linked to parvovirus B19, influenza, CMV and Epstein-Barr virus, according to a later analysis. V-gene and J-gene trimming of TCR beta chains was associated with a missense DCLRE1C variant in a later genetic analysis, and the association was replicated in an independent cohort. In an earlier analysis of around 500 of the donors, most TCR beta V segments appeared in productive rearrangements about 87% or about 30% of the time, broadly matching IMGT annotations. The authors suggested that the approach could potentially be generalized to other disease states and immunological phenotypes. Linkage disequilibrium might explain the correlated functional status among segregating V segments, but an unknown experimental factor could not be ruled out. In a later analysis, TCR association rates were found to vary across HLA loci, with the most associated TCRs seen for DRB1 alleles and the fewest for HLA-C alleles. Only TCR beta chains were sequenced in this cohort, and the absence of alpha or paired-chain data limited detectable features. A further reported finding was that TCR beta sequences accurately predicted the HLA-A and HLA-B alleles for most subjects in the first cohort. The presence/absence analyses assumed that sequencing depth was roughly uniform across donors, and that assumption may not be true. In both the original and validation cohorts, the classifier was reported to diagnose cytomegalovirus status with high specificity and sensitivity.

The germline V gene (reference sequence) gives CDR1 as MNHEY and CDR2 as SMNVEV. V loses 6 bases at its end and J loses 0 bases; junction bases beyond the gene matches: 6. From its cysteine to its phenylalanine, the CDR3 spans 15 amino acids. Only the CDR3 part of the read is kept: 45 bases, read in frame from the first base. The cohort was made up of 650 to 700 healthy bone marrow donors. At the time of sampling, all cohort members were nominally healthy, though unrecorded immune exposures were likely present. The donor was CMV seropositive and was included in the group of 250 to 350 seropositive cohort members. Each donor provided a peripheral blood sample, and peripheral blood mononuclear cells were used for TCR beta sequencing. The Qiagen DNeasy Blood Extraction Kit was used to extract genomic DNA from the blood cell samples. Libraries came from the immunoSEQ multiplex PCR assay. The multiplex PCR relied on a mix of 60 forward primers for TCR Vbeta segments and 13 reverse primers for TCR Jbeta segments. The CDR3 region of rearranged TCR beta genes was amplified from genomic DNA with a multiplex PCR assay. Amplified TCR beta libraries were sequenced as 87-base-pair reads on the Illumina HiSeq System. In the source study's methods: Across the roughly 600 repertoires, a later analysis counted 80 million or so unique TCR beta chains, roughly 11 million of which were shared by at least two donors. To remove PCR and sequencing errors, raw reads were error-corrected and collapsed into unique sequences using a nearest-neighbor algorithm that merged closely related sequences. Alignment of CDR3 sequences to IMGT reference sequences was used to assign V, D and J gene segments. For a sequence to be retained, a match of at least six nucleotides to both a V gene segment and a J gene segment was required. A rearrangement was called productive if the CDR3 had no stop codons and remained in frame with V and J, and every other rearrangement was called non-productive. CDR3 was defined by IMGT convention, running from the second conserved V-encoded cysteine to the conserved J-encoded phenylalanine. The earlier analysis of 550 to 650 of the donors excluded any sequence lacking an unambiguous match to a single V gene segment. In an earlier analysis of 450 to 750 of the donors, a V segment was called functional when productive rearrangements were above 56.7%, and segregating when the standard deviation between donors exceeded 5%. A statistical classification framework was developed to diagnose cytomegalovirus status using the catalog of TCR beta chain sequences. A later analysis assigned V and J genes by comparing TCR nucleotide sequences with IMGT/GENE-DB human TR gene sequences. In a later analysis, CDR3 sequences and most-parsimonious VDJ recombination scenarios were assigned using the TCRdist pipeline. In a later analysis, each TCR beta chain was defined by its CDR3 amino acid sequence together with its V-gene family, and reads lacking a unique V-gene family were excluded. To address suspected cross-contamination and a sequencing artifact, a later analysis removed some 620 highly shared, low-generation-probability nucleotide sequences. In a later analysis, a clonal expansion index for each public chain was calculated from normalized within-repertoire ranks of inferred template counts. Generation probabilities in a later analysis came from a VDJ recombination model fitted to out-of-frame rearrangements, and those results were checked against IGoR. In a later analysis, TCR-TCR, TCR-HLA and TCR-CMV co-occurrence was scored with hypergeometric tests, and a repertoire-size bias correction was applied to TCR pairs. To estimate false discovery rates, a later analysis permuted the HLA or CMV assignments 20 times. In a later analysis, co-occurring TCRs were grouped using DBSCAN, and TCRdist sequence similarity was added for clustering within HLA-allele-positive subsets. Repertoires with fewer than 30,000 or more than 120,000 public chains were left out of co-occurrence clustering, as were five repertoires with anomalous nucleotide sharing. The clones in this table, taken by TCRdb from immuneACCESS, are in-frame only. Not every clone is retained; where verified, under half of the shortfall comes from an unresolved V gene, and the cause of the rest is unknown. D and trimming were read from the DNA, whereas the V and J calls and clone size are those reported in that table. For this sample there are 89,000 or so clones; more than 60% appear just once. Together, the top ten hold 9.5% to 13% of the sample.

Note on this clone: Its antigen remains undetermined. Base quality data are lacking; no much larger clone is found one base away.

Material: PBMCs. This clonotype was sampled from a man aged 18 to 35 in good health and CMV-seropositive. Rearrangement joined TRBV27 to TRBJ2-7; a stretch of 9 junction bases matches TRBD2. This receptor carries the CDR3 CASRYKAGGSYEQYF. The nucleotide sequence reads as follows: TGTGCCAGCAGGTACAAAGCGGGGGGCTCCTACGAGCAGTACTTC.